Listed below are T cell receptor beta chains from one sample, sequenced in a study of blood T cell repertoires in COVID-19. Sequencing was performed with immunoSEQ multiplex PCR; in TCRdb, only in-frame clones are kept and a portion is missing. The sample has approximately 300,000 clones; 87% are singletons. The sample comprised peripheral blood. The receptors come from a man aged 50 to 60 with active or convalescent COVID-19. Both conserved end residues are part of each CDR3. The D gene is left open where the match is weak. Where a row states a size, it is once, few, many or the class of an expanded clone; other rows omit it.

j_call: TRBJ1-4; clone_size: few; d_call: TRBD1; v_call: TRBV16; cdr3_nt: TGTGCCAGCAGCCAATTCAGGGGGCGTACAACTAATGAAAAACTGTTTTTT; cdr3_aa: CASSQFRGRTTNEKLFF
j_call: TRBJ1-2; clone_size: .; d_call: .; v_call: TRBV19; cdr3_nt: TGTGCCAGTAGTATAGGAGAAAACTATGGCTACACCTTC; cdr3_aa: CASSIGENYGYTF
j_call: TRBJ1-4; clone_size: .; d_call: TRBD1; v_call: TRBV19; cdr3_nt: TGTGCCTCCTCCGGGACAGCAACTAATGAAAAACTGTTTTTT; cdr3_aa: CASSGTATNEKLFF
j_call: TRBJ1-6; clone_size: .; d_call: TRBD1; v_call: TRBV4-2; cdr3_nt: TGTGCCAGCAGCCAAGAAACGATTGGGACAGCGCATAATTCACCCCTCCACTTT; cdr3_aa: CASSQETIGTAHNSPLHF
j_call: TRBJ1-2; clone_size: .; d_call: TRBD1; v_call: TRBV2; cdr3_nt: TGTGCCAGCAGTGGACAGGGGGGATATGGCTACACCTTC; cdr3_aa: CASSGQGGYGYTF
j_call: TRBJ1-1; clone_size: once; d_call: .; v_call: TRBV4-2; cdr3_nt: TGTGCCAGCAGCCAAGATATGCAGGGAATGGGTGACACTGAAGCTTTCTTT; cdr3_aa: CASSQDMQGMGDTEAFF
j_call: TRBJ2-5; clone_size: .; d_call: .; v_call: TRBV5-1; cdr3_nt: TGCGCCAGCAGTCGACAAAAAGAAGAGACCCAGTACTTC; cdr3_aa: CASSRQKEETQYF
j_call: TRBJ1-1; clone_size: .; d_call: .; v_call: TRBV5-5; cdr3_nt: TGTGCCAGCAGGGCTCCGGGACAACTGAACACTGAAGCTTTCTTT; cdr3_aa: CASRAPGQLNTEAFF
j_call: TRBJ1-1; clone_size: few; d_call: .; v_call: TRBV2; cdr3_nt: TGTGCCAGCAGTGACGAGAGGGTGGTTGAAGCTTTCTTT; cdr3_aa: CASSDERVVEAFF
j_call: TRBJ2-1; clone_size: .; d_call: TRBD2; v_call: TRBV11-3; cdr3_nt: TGTGCCAGCAGCTGGGGAGGGGAAAATGAGCAGTTCTTC; cdr3_aa: CASSWGGENEQFF
j_call: TRBJ1-3; clone_size: .; d_call: .; v_call: TRBV2; cdr3_nt: TGTGCCAGCCTAATAGGGAGCGGAGGAAACACCATATATTTT; cdr3_aa: CASLIGSGGNTIYF
j_call: TRBJ1-2; clone_size: .; d_call: TRBD1; v_call: TRBV5-1; cdr3_nt: TGCGCCACCTCTGATCGTTTGGCTCTTCCCGGGACAGGGGGGAGCTACACCTTC; cdr3_aa: CATSDRLALPGTGGSYTF
j_call: TRBJ1-1; clone_size: few; d_call: .; v_call: TRBV10-3; cdr3_nt: TGTGCCATCAGATCAGGGGTACTGGGCACTGAAGCTTTCTTT; cdr3_aa: CAIRSGVLGTEAFF
j_call: TRBJ1-5; clone_size: .; d_call: .; v_call: TRBV2; cdr3_nt: TGTGCCAGCAGTGAGGGGGGGTCTAGCAATCAGCCCCAGCATTTT; cdr3_aa: CASSEGGSSNQPQHF
j_call: TRBJ2-3; clone_size: .; d_call: TRBD2; v_call: TRBV5-4; cdr3_nt: TGTGCCAGCAGCTTGGGGGGACTAGCGGGAGTCAAAGATACGCAGTATTTT; cdr3_aa: CASSLGGLAGVKDTQYF
j_call: TRBJ2-1; clone_size: .; d_call: .; v_call: TRBV20-1; cdr3_nt: TGCAGTGCTAGCTCCCGTGAGCAGTTCTTC; cdr3_aa: CSASSREQFF
j_call: TRBJ1-1; clone_size: .; d_call: .; v_call: TRBV27; cdr3_nt: TGTGCCAGCAGTGCACTCTACACGGGGTATCACACTGAAGCTTTCTTT; cdr3_aa: CASSALYTGYHTEAFF
j_call: TRBJ2-5; clone_size: once; d_call: .; v_call: TRBV28; cdr3_nt: TGTGCCAGCAGTTCCTCAGGGGCTTGGCCCCAAGAGACCCAGTACTTC; cdr3_aa: CASSSSGAWPQETQYF
j_call: TRBJ2-3; clone_size: .; d_call: .; v_call: TRBV4-3; cdr3_nt: TGCGCCAGCAGCCAGTCGGGGGGCACAGATACGCAGTATTTT; cdr3_aa: CASSQSGGTDTQYF
j_call: TRBJ2-2; clone_size: .; d_call: .; v_call: TRBV24-1; cdr3_nt: TGTGCCACCTCGGGGACTCTGAACACCGGGGAGCTGTTTTTT; cdr3_aa: CATSGTLNTGELFF
j_call: TRBJ2-7; clone_size: .; d_call: TRBD1; v_call: TRBV5-6; cdr3_nt: TGTGCCAGCAGCCTAGTTCCGACAGGGGGGGACGAGCAGTACTTC; cdr3_aa: CASSLVPTGGDEQYF
j_call: TRBJ1-5; clone_size: .; d_call: TRBD1; v_call: TRBV30; cdr3_nt: TGTGCCTGGAGTGGGACAGGGACCAATCAGCCCCAGCATTTT; cdr3_aa: CAWSGTGTNQPQHF
j_call: TRBJ1-3; clone_size: .; d_call: .; v_call: TRBV5-1; cdr3_nt: TGCGCCAGCACACAAGGGGCTGGCTCTGGAAACACCATATATTTT; cdr3_aa: CASTQGAGSGNTIYF
j_call: TRBJ1-1; clone_size: .; d_call: .; v_call: TRBV28; cdr3_nt: TGTGCCACTGAGGTACTAGGCACTGAAGCTTTCTTT; cdr3_aa: CATEVLGTEAFF
j_call: TRBJ1-3; clone_size: .; d_call: .; v_call: TRBV6-5; cdr3_nt: TGTGCCAGCAGTTACTCAGGAATGGGAGTACACACCATATATTTT; cdr3_aa: CASSYSGMGVHTIYF
j_call: TRBJ1-2; clone_size: .; d_call: TRBD1; v_call: TRBV19; cdr3_nt: TGTGCCAGTAATCGACAGGGGGCCGTTTATGGCTACACCTTC; cdr3_aa: CASNRQGAVYGYTF
j_call: TRBJ2-2; clone_size: .; d_call: .; v_call: TRBV18; cdr3_nt: TGTGCCAGCTCACTAATGACGCGGGTTTCAACCGGGGAGCTGTTTTTT; cdr3_aa: CASSLMTRVSTGELFF
j_call: TRBJ2-5; clone_size: .; d_call: TRBD1; v_call: TRBV9; cdr3_nt: TGTGCCAGCATCGACGTAGACTGCGGACAGGGTCTCGAGACCCAGTACTTC; cdr3_aa: CASIDVDCGQGLETQYF
j_call: TRBJ2-7; clone_size: .; d_call: .; v_call: TRBV7-2; cdr3_nt: TGTGCCAGCAGCAACCATATCGGGGGAGAGTACGAGCAGTACTTC; cdr3_aa: CASSNHIGGEYEQYF
j_call: TRBJ2-5; clone_size: .; d_call: .; v_call: TRBV9; cdr3_nt: TGTGCCAGCAGCGTAGCCCAGGAGGGGGGGGGACAAGAGACCCAGTACTTC; cdr3_aa: CASSVAQEGGGQETQYF
j_call: TRBJ2-7; clone_size: .; d_call: .; v_call: TRBV11-2; cdr3_nt: TGTGCCAGCAGACCCGCGGCTAGTCACGAGCAGTACTTC; cdr3_aa: CASRPAASHEQYF
j_call: TRBJ1-5; clone_size: .; d_call: TRBD1; v_call: TRBV19; cdr3_nt: TGTGCCAGTAGTATGACAGGGGATGATCAGCCCCAGCATTTT; cdr3_aa: CASSMTGDDQPQHF
j_call: TRBJ1-2; clone_size: .; d_call: TRBD1; v_call: TRBV7-3; cdr3_nt: TGTGCCAGCAGCTCGGGACAGGACTATGGCTACACCTTC; cdr3_aa: CASSSGQDYGYTF
j_call: TRBJ2-1; clone_size: .; d_call: .; v_call: TRBV5-1; cdr3_nt: TGCGCCAGCAGCTTGACGGGTCTCATAGGCGATGAGCAGTTCTTC; cdr3_aa: CASSLTGLIGDEQFF